The 5 T cell receptor beta chains presented below share a single source sample, sequenced in a study of CD8 T cells in ankylosing spondylitis. TCRdb processed the 5' RACE reads anew with MiXCR; each CDR3 protein has one entry. The top ten clones hold approximately 10% of a sample with 200,000 or so distinct CDR3 sequences, around 13% of them seen once. The sequenced material came from blood, either unsorted or a sorted T cell fraction (not recorded which). Every receptor here comes from a female donor with ankylosing spondylitis or in good health (not recorded which).

This clonotype has more than one count but fewer than ten. CDR3 sequence (DNA): TGCAGCGTTGAGGGGGAGGGCTACGAGCAGTACTTC. It specifies CSVEGEGYEQYF. The V call is TRBV29-1, the J call TRBJ2-7; 7 nucleotides line up with TRBD2. Germline CDR1 and CDR2: SQVTM and ANQGSEA. V dropped 3 bases and J dropped 3; count of bases not matched to a gene: 2. The CDR3 is made up of 12 amino acids.

This chain joins TRBV21-1 and TRBJ2-5; the table gives TRBD1 as D, unverified against the DNA. TRBV21-1 is a recognized pseudogene. The CDR3 runs 13 residues. CDR3 amino acids: CASSKSGEETQYF. In nucleotides, the CDR3 is TGTGCCAGCAGCAAGTCAGGGGAAGAGACCCAGTACTTC.

This clonotype was picked up many times. The V call is TRBV27, the J call TRBJ2-7, with D possibly being TRBD1 or TRBD2 (6 bases each). In germline, CDR1 is MNHEY, CDR2 SMNVEV (reference sequence). V dropped 8 bases and J dropped 4 bases, with 18 bases sitting between them. CDR3 length: 14 amino acids. Here the CDR3 reads CASGTGTWGYEQYF. CDR3 coding DNA: TGTGCCAGCGGAACAGGGACTTGGGGGTACGAGCAGTACTTC.

This chain uses TRBV6-1 with TRBJ2-7, with 13 bases matching TRBD2. CDR1 and CDR2 from the germline V gene are MNHNS and SASEGT. The CDR3 runs 17 residues. The junction had 6 bases not matched to a gene; V was cut back by 4 bases and J by 0 bases. The CDR3 region has the DNA TGTGCCAGCAGTGGGACTAGCGGGAGTAGGAGCTCCTACGAGCAGTACTTC. This sequence encodes CASSGTSGSRSSYEQYF.

In its sample, this clonotype was seen many times. V usage is TRBV12-3 or TRBV12-4 and J usage is TRBJ2-7; a possible D gene is TRBD2 (6 bases). The ends were cut back, 6 bases at V and 5 bases at J, with 17 bases in the middle. The CDR3 has 14 residues. The CDR3 loop is CASSRRGIGNEQYF. CDR3 sequence (DNA): TGTGCCAGCAGCCGTCGGGGGATCGGCAACGAGCAGTACTTC.